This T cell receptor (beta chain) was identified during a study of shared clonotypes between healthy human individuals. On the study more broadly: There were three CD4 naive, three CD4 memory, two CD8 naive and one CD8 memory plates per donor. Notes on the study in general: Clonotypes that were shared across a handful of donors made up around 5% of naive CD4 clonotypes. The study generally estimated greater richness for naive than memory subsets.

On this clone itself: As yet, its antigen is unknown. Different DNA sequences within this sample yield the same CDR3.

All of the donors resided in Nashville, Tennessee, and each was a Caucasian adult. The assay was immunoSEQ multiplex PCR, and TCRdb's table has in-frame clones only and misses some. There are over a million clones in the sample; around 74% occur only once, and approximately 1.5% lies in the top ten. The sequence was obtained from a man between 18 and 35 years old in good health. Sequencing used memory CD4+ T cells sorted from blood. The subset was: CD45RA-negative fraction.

The CDR3 sequence is CAWRGQGGQPQHF. The CDR3 nucleotides read TGTGCCTGGAGGGGACAGGGGGGTCAGCCCCAGCATTTT. This chain links TRBV30 with TRBJ1-5; TRBD1 matches at 11 bases. Trimming cost V 3 bases and J 6 bases; bases outside gene matches: 1. The V gene's germline CDR1 is GTSNPN and CDR2 SVGIG (reference sequence). CDR3 length: 13 residues. The full variable domain, completed using reference TRBV30 and TRBJ1-5, is SQTIHQWPATLVQPVGSPLSLECTVEGTSNPNLYWYRQAAGRGLQLLFYSVGIGQISSEVPQNLSASRPQDRQFILSSKKLLLSDSGFYLCAWRGQGGQPQHFGDGTRLSIL.